This entry concerns a single T cell receptor (beta chain). The record originates from a study of blood T cell repertoires in COVID-19. Libraries were prepared by immunoSEQ multiplex PCR; TCRdb keeps only in-frame clonotypes and omits some of them. The sample shows about 330,000 clones, about four fifths of them seen only once. This CDR3 has 15 residues. Germline-derived CDR1 and CDR2 are LNHDA and SQIVND (reference sequence). The V gene lost 7 bases and the J gene lost 3 bases, with 18 bases spanning the gap. The receptor was derived from a woman between 45 and 60 years old with acute or convalescent COVID-19. The chain recombines TRBV19 with TRBJ1-1; perhaps TRBD1 as D (5 bases). The specimen sequenced was peripheral blood. The CDR3 here is CASTFSTVGDTEAFF. The CDR3 region has the DNA TGTGCCAGTACCTTCTCGACCGTAGGGGACACTGAAGCTTTCTTT.